The 12 T cell receptor beta chains below were found in one sample sequenced in a study of T-cell reconstitution after alpha-beta-depleted transplantation in children. During its preparation, the TCRbeta library received unique molecular identifiers. MiXCR was run by TCRdb on the PCR reads, yielding one entry per CDR3 protein. Among 500,000 to 600,000 distinct CDR3 sequences, around 19% were seen once, and the ten largest hold less than 4%. This sample comprised PBMCs from the stem cell graft donor, obtained from the stem cell graft. The source of these receptors is a human donor who donated a stem cell graft to a child with acute lymphoblastic leukemia.

J is TRBJ2-1 and V is TRBV7-3; 8 positions agree with TRBD1. Germline V gene data show CDR1 as SGHTA and CDR2 as FQGTGA. CDR3 length: 17 residues. Trimming took 4 bases from V and 0 from J; bases not matched to a gene: 8. DNA of the CDR3: TGTGCCAGCAGCTGGTCAGGGGGCCCTAGCTCCTACAATGAGCAGTTCTTC. Translated, it gives CASSWSGGPSSYNEQFF.

This clonotype has a handful of counts. This rearrangement joins TRBV7-3 to TRBJ2-3; D possibly corresponds to TRBD2 (5 bases). Germline V gives CDR1 SGHTA, CDR2 FQGTGA. This CDR3 spans 13 amino acids. The V gene lost 6 bases and the J gene lost 0 bases, with 7 bases spanning the gap. CDR3 nucleotide sequence: TGTGCCAGCAGGGAGGAGAGCACAGATACGCAGTATTTT. Its translation: CASREESTDTQYF.

This clonotype has only a few counts. V gene TRBV2 combines with J gene TRBJ1-5, with 7 positions matching TRBD1. V shed 7 bases and J 0 bases; nucleotides not matched to a gene: 12. The CDR3 runs to 17 residues. Germline CDR1 SNHLY, CDR2 FYNNEI. DNA of the CDR3: TGTGCCAGCAATCGGAGACAGGGAAGTTATAGCAATCAGCCCCAGCATTTT. Protein product: CASNRRQGSYSNQPQHF.

The sample holds a few counts of this clonotype. This rearrangement joins TRBV12-3 or TRBV12-4 to TRBJ2-7; D is unresolved. The ends were cut back, 2 bases at V and 7 bases at J, with 6 bases in the middle. The CDR3 is 11 amino acids. The CDR3 region is CASSLSKEQYF. The CDR3 DNA reads TGTGCCAGCAGTTTATCGAAGGAGCAGTACTTC.

This clonotype showed up just a few times. The chain uses TRBV4-1 and TRBJ2-7; D possibly corresponds to TRBD2 (6 bases). The germline V and J ends were trimmed by 2 bases and 12 bases, with 26 bases remaining between them. The CDR3 consists of 16 residues. Per the germline V gene, CDR1 is MGHRA and CDR2 is YSYEKL. The CDR3 loop reads CASSQTLLSGSENRYF. CDR3 coding DNA: TGCGCCAGCAGCCAAACCCTCCTTAGCGGCTCCGAGAATCGGTACTTC.

This chain connects TRBV9 to TRBJ2-1; 11 bases match TRBD2. Germline V gene sequence: CDR1 SGDLS, CDR2 YYNGEE. This CDR3 contains 16 residues. Unmatched junction bases numbered 7, after V lost 3 bases and J lost 5 bases. CDR3 coding DNA: TGTGCCAGCAGCGGCTCATCTAGCGGGAGGCACAATGAGCAGTTCTTC. Protein product: CASSGSSSGRHNEQFF.

The chain carries TRBV12-3 or TRBV12-4 and TRBJ2-5; 10 bases are shared with TRBD1. The trim removed 6 bases at V and 4 bases at J, leaving 2 bases unmatched. This CDR3 is 13 amino acids long. The CDR3 DNA reads as TGTGCCAGCAGGGGACAGGGGTTAGAGACCCAGTACTTC. Translation: CASRGQGLETQYF.

The rearrangement uses TRBV15 and TRBJ2-2, with TRBD1 matching over 8 bases. J was trimmed by 5 bases and V by 3 bases; bases with no gene match: 8. Germline V CDR1 and CDR2: LNHNV, YYDKDF (reference sequence). This CDR3 has 16 residues. This CDR3 reads CATSRRTGKRTGELFF. Written as DNA, the CDR3 is TGTGCCACCAGCAGGCGGACAGGGAAGAGGACCGGGGAGCTGTTTTTT. Full variable domain (missing parts from reference TRBV15 and TRBJ2-2): DAMVIQNPRYQVTQFGKPVTLSCSQTLNHNVMYWYQQKSSQAPKLLFHYYDKDFNNEADTPDNFQSRRPNTSFCFLDIRSPGLGDTAMYLCATSRRTGKRTGELFFGEGSRLTVL.

There are many counts of this clonotype. The chain has TRBV7-9 and TRBJ2-7; D remains unclear. The germline V and J ends were trimmed by 5 bases and 5 bases, with 7 bases remaining between them. Per germline, CDR1 SEHNR and CDR2 FQNEAQ (reference sequence). The CDR3 sequence is 11 residues long. The CDR3 DNA reads as TGTGCCAGCAGCCCAGCCGACGAGCAGTACTTC. Encoded protein: CASSPADEQYF.

There are a few counts of this clonotype. V is TRBV5-1 and J is TRBJ1-6; TRBD1 aligns across 8 bases. This CDR3 contains 15 residues. Germline CDR1 and CDR2: SGHRS and YFSETQ. The ends lost 5 bases at V and 7 bases at J; junction bases unmatched: 8. This chain's CDR3 is CASRATGVGNSPLHF. The DNA of the CDR3 is TGCGCCAGCAGAGCGACAGGGGTGGGCAATTCACCCCTCCACTTT.

This clonotype was seen a handful of times. The chain carries TRBV27 and TRBJ1-1; no reliable D call. Germline V CDR1 and CDR2: MNHEY, SMNVEV (reference sequence). Trimming left V 3 bases short and J 0 bases short, with 14 bases between. The CDR3 loop spans 16 amino acids. The CDR3 region has the DNA TGTGCCAGCAGTTTCGGAGGCGGAGGTTTGAACACTGAAGCTTTCTTT. Protein: CASSFGGGGLNTEAFF.

This chain links TRBV20-1 with TRBJ2-1; no firm D call. Looked up from germline, CDR1 is DFQATT and CDR2 is SNEGSKA (reference sequence). This CDR3 has 13 amino acids. V lost 3 bases and J 6 bases, leaving 12 bases between the germline ends. The CDR3 region is CSASSSPGNEQFF. The DNA of the CDR3 is TGCAGTGCTAGTTCGTCTCCGGGCAATGAGCAGTTCTTC.